This passage covers 11 T cell receptor beta chains from one sample sequenced in a study of cytomegalovirus exposure and HLA in healthy donors. The PCR employed 60 Vbeta primers together with 13 Jbeta primers. Profiled with immunoSEQ multiplex PCR; TCRdb holds only in-frame clones, not every one. In the table there are 130,000 or so clones, about two thirds of which are singletons. The sample consisted of PBMCs. Every receptor here comes from a man in his forties or fifties in good health and CMV-seropositive.

This clone turned up a few times. At one end the junction does not follow the germline gene, possibly because of a read error. The chain employs TRBV28 and TRBJ2-1; a weak D match, TRBD1 (7 bases). CDR1 and CDR2 (germline): MDHEN, SYDVKM. The CDR3 has 14 amino acids. CDR3 in amino acids: CAGSFRRGRNEQFF. The CDR3 nucleotides read TGTGCCGGCAGTTTCAGGAGGGGGCGTAATGAGCAGTTCTTC.

A note on this clone: The sample has other DNA sequences that encode this CDR3 too. J is TRBJ1-1 and V is TRBV18; TRBD1 is a possible D gene (6 bases). V lost 3 bases and J 4 bases, leaving 6 bases between the germline ends. CDR1 and CDR2 from the germline V gene are KGHSH and LQKENI. This CDR3 region has 12 residues. DNA for the CDR3: TGTGCCAGCTCACCGGACAGCACTGAAGCTTTCTTT. Translation: CASSPDSTEAFF.

The chain is built from TRBV6-5 and TRBJ2-7; tentatively, D is TRBD1 (6 bases). Germline values: CDR1 MNHEY, CDR2 SVGAGI. The CDR3 has 15 amino acids. The ends were cut back, 2 bases at V and 3 bases at J, with 14 bases in the middle. CDR3 in DNA: TGTGCCAGCAGTTACGTAAAGGGGGTAAGCTACGAGCAGTACTTC. The encoded protein is CASSYVKGVSYEQYF.

The chain combines TRBV18 with TRBJ1-4, with TRBD1 matching 9 bases. CDR1 KGHSH and CDR2 LQKENI come from the germline V gene. The CDR3 is 14 amino acids. The J segment lost 5 bases and the V segment lost 6 bases, leaving 4 bases of the junction unmatched. The DNA of the CDR3 is TGTGCCAGCTCTCCCGGGACAGGGAATGAAAAACTGTTTTTT. It encodes CASSPGTGNEKLFF.

The V gene is TRBV5-1, the J gene TRBJ2-3; tentatively, D is TRBD1 (5 bases). V lost 3 bases, J lost 2 bases, and 13 bases lay in between. Germline V CDR1 and CDR2: SGHRS, YFSETQ. The CDR3 length is 15 residues. This chain's CDR3 is CASSSDRSLTDTQYF. The CDR3, as DNA: TGCGCCAGCAGCTCCGACAGAAGTCTCACAGATACGCAGTATTTT.

The chain combines TRBV2 with TRBJ1-2; D might be TRBD1 (6 bases). Germline CDR1 and CDR2: SNHLY and FYNNEI. The CDR3 consists of 14 residues. Trimming stripped 4 bases from V and 6 bases from J, with 15 bases between. CDR3 sequence (DNA): TGTGCCAGCAGTGCTCGCCAGGGGTCCCATGGCTACACCTTC. This encodes CASSARQGSHGYTF. The variable domain in full, completed from reference TRBV2 and TRBJ1-2, reads EPEVTQTPSHQVTQMGQEVILRCVPISNHLYFYWYRQILGQKVEFLVSFYNNEISEKSEIFDDQFSVERPDGSNFTLKIRSTKLEDSAMYFCASSARQGSHGYTFGSGTRLTVV.

This clone appeared a few times. V usage is TRBV5-1 and J usage is TRBJ1-2; TRBD1 aligns across 8 bases. Trimming took 5 bases from V and 2 from J; bases not matched to a gene: 8. CDR3 length: 15 amino acids. CDR1 is SGHRS, CDR2 YFSETQ, per germline. The chain's CDR3 is CASRQSTGVNYGYTF. The CDR3 region has the DNA TGCGCCAGCAGACAATCGACAGGGGTAAACTATGGCTACACCTTC.

About this clone: Within the sample, other DNA sequences also encode this same CDR3. The rearrangement links TRBV11-3 to TRBJ1-1; D unresolved. The germline CDR1 and CDR2 sequences are SGHNT and YENEEA. This CDR3 is built from 12 residues. Trimming left V 5 bases short and J 1 base short, with 5 bases between. The CDR3 here is CASSLRNTEAFF. CDR3 DNA sequence: TGTGCCAGCAGCCTTCGGAACACTGAAGCTTTCTTT. Variable domain in full (rest from reference TRBV11-3 and TRBJ1-1): EAGVVQSPRYKIIEKKQPVAFWCNPISGHNTLYWYLQNLGQGPELLIRYENEEAVDDSQLPKDRFSAERLKGVDSTLKIQPAELGDSAVYLCASSLRNTEAFFGQGTRLTVV.

The chain has TRBV7-6 and TRBJ2-7, with D maybe TRBD1 (5 bases). This CDR3 contains 15 residues. Deletions cut 4 bases from V and 1 base from J, with 14 bases between. Per the germline V gene, CDR1 is SGHVS and CDR2 is FNYEAQ. CDR3 sequence reads: CASSSSDTGSYEQYF. CDR3 sequence (DNA): TGTGCCAGCAGCTCCTCGGACACCGGTTCCTACGAGCAGTACTTC. Combining the CDR3 with reference TRBV7-6 and TRBJ2-7 gives the whole variable domain GAGVSQSPRYKVTKRGQDVALRCDPISGHVSLYWYRQALGQGPEFLTYFNYEAQQDKSGLPNDRFSAERPEGSISTLTIQRTEQRDSAMYRCASSSSDTGSYEQYFGPGTRLTVT.

The chain employs TRBV19 and TRBJ2-3; D may be TRBD2 (6 bases). This CDR3 is built from 15 residues. The germline gives CDR1 LNHDA, CDR2 SQIVND (reference sequence). With 3 bases removed from V and 5 bases from J, the gap between germline ends came to 15 bases. The DNA of the CDR3 is TGTGCCAGTAGTATGATAGCGGATTTTGGAGATACGCAGTATTTT. Translating gives CASSMIADFGDTQYF.

The rearrangement links TRBV11-3 to TRBJ2-1; 7 nucleotides match TRBD2. J lost 4 bases, V lost 3 bases, and 18 bases had no gene match. Germline V gene sequence: CDR1 SGHNT, CDR2 YENEEA. The CDR3 sequence is 19 residues long. This CDR3 is CASSLGGNSASGVYNEQFF. In nucleotides, the CDR3 is TGTGCCAGCAGCTTGGGGGGTAATAGCGCTAGCGGAGTTTACAATGAGCAGTTCTTC.